The T cell receptor beta chain under discussion was sequenced for a study of T cells in Graves' hyperthyroidism and ophthalmopathy. Regarding this clonotype: Its target is not known.

Amplification of TCR beta CDR3 regions used RNA as the template. The HTBI set primed first-round TCR CDR3 RT-PCR. TCRdb passed the multiplex PCR reads through MiXCR, listing each CDR3 protein once. The table includes about 640,000 distinct CDR3 sequences, 20% detected once. Study-wide points: Blood samples included most of the expanded thyroid clonotypes exceeding 0.001. Ophthalmopathy stood apart from stable hyperthyroidism in a 13 V-J model.

The source is a man aged 30 to 45 with Graves' ophthalmopathy. The sequencing input was blood.

CDR3 region: CASSTSCSTDTQYF. Here the CDR3 DNA reads TGTGCCAGCAGTACTAGCTGTAGCACAGATACGCAGTATTTT. This chain links TRBV2 with TRBJ2-3; possible D gene TRBD2, 6 bases. This CDR3 is built from 14 residues. V lost 5 bases, J lost 0 bases, and 9 bases lay in between. Germline CDR1 reads SNHLY; CDR2 reads FYNNEI.